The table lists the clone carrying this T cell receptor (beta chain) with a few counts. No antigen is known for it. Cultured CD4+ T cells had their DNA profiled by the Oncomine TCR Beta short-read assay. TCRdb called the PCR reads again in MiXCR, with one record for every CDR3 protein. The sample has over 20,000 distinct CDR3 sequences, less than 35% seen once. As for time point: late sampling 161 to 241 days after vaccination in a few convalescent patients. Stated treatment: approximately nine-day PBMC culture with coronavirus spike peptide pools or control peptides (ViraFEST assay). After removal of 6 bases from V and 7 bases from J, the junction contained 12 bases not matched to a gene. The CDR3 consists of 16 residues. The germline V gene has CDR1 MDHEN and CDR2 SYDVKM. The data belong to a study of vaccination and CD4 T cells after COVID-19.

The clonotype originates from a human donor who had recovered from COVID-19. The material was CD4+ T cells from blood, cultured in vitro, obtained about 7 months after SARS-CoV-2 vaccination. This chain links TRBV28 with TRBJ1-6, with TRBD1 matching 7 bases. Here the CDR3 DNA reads TGTGCCAGCAGAAGAAGATGGACAGGCAAGAATTCACCCCTCCACTTT. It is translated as CASRRRWTGKNSPLHF. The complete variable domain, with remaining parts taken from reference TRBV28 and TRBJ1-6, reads DVKVTQSSRYLVKRTGEKVFLECVQDMDHENMFWYRQDPGLGLRLIYFSYDVKMKEKGDIPEGYSVSREKKERFSLILESASTNQTSMYLCASRRRWTGKNSPLHFGNGTRLTVT.